This is a list of T cell receptor beta chains from one sample in a study of cytomegalovirus exposure and HLA in healthy donors. The method was immunoSEQ multiplex PCR; TCRdb's version includes in-frame clones alone and lacks a portion of them. The data show 150,000 to 200,000 clones, with about four fifths seen just once and 4.8% held by the top ten. Specimen: PBMCs. The origin of the receptors is a girl between 5 and 17 years old in good health and CMV-seropositive. Each CDR3 is given with its conserved first and last residue. The order of the fields is V gene, clone size, D gene, J gene, CDR3 protein, CDR3 DNA. A D gene is named only where the DNA matches it firmly. Some rows have no size entry. The others give once, few or many, or a class for an expanded clone.

>TRBV7-2|NA|TRBD2|TRBJ2-1
CASSYPGGGKQFF
TGTGCCAGCAGCTACCCCGGGGGGGGGAAACAGTTCTTC
>TRBV27|NA|TRBD2|TRBJ2-1
CASSWTSGVNEQFF
TGTGCCAGCAGTTGGACTAGCGGGGTCAATGAGCAGTTCTTC
>TRBV25-1|NA|NA|TRBJ1-2
CASSEYNPQGENYGYTF
TGTGCCAGCAGTGAATATAATCCACAGGGTGAGAACTATGGCTACACCTTC
>TRBV5-1|NA|TRBD2|TRBJ2-1
CASSLGTSGGYEQFF
TGCGCCAGCAGCCTAGGGACTAGCGGGGGTTATGAGCAGTTCTTC
>TRBV13|NA|TRBD2|TRBJ2-5
CASSIAGTSRETQYF
TGTGCCAGCAGCATCGCCGGGACTAGCAGGGAGACCCAGTACTTC
>TRBV11-2|NA|NA|TRBJ1-2
CASRSRGSYGYTF
TGTGCCAGCAGGTCCAGGGGTAGCTATGGCTACACCTTC
>TRBV7-9|NA|NA|TRBJ1-4
CASSPQTGTNEKLFF
TGTGCCAGCAGCCCGCAGACAGGCACTAATGAAAAACTGTTTTTT
>TRBV6-1|NA|NA|TRBJ2-1
CASSVNGGNSEQFF
TGTGCCAGCAGTGTTAACGGCGGGAACAGTGAGCAGTTCTTC
>TRBV18|NA|NA|TRBJ1-2
CASSTTGLPNYGYTF
TGTGCCAGCTCAACTACAGGGCTCCCTAACTATGGCTACACCTTC
>TRBV6-4|few|NA|TRBJ2-7
CASSAEGGTSYEQYF
TGTGCCAGCAGTGCAGAAGGCGGTACTTCCTACGAGCAGTACTTC
>TRBV6-5|NA|TRBD1|TRBJ1-1
CASRPGGGYTEAFF
TGTGCCAGCAGACCAGGGGGCGGGTACACTGAAGCTTTCTTT
>TRBV30|NA|TRBD1|TRBJ1-2
CAWRPRDRAWGYTF
TGCGCCTGGAGGCCACGGGACAGGGCGTGGGGCTACACCTTC
>TRBV7-3|NA|NA|TRBJ2-1
CASSLTGRSSYNEQFF
TGTGCCAGCAGCTTAACTGGTCGGAGCTCCTACAATGAGCAGTTCTTC
>TRBV6-1|once|TRBD1|TRBJ2-3
CASSGGTGTGRDTQYF
TGTGCCAGCAGTGGAGGAACCGGGACAGGGAGGGATACGCAGTATTTT
>TRBV4-1|NA|TRBD1|TRBJ2-7
CASSPGTGGDYEQYF
TGCGCCAGCAGCCCAGGGACAGGGGGGGACTACGAGCAGTACTTC
>TRBV6-5|NA|NA|TRBJ1-2
CASSPGRRYYGYTF
TGTGCCAGCAGTCCCGGCAGGCGCTACTATGGCTACACCTTC
>TRBV5-4|NA|TRBD2|TRBJ2-5
CASSSSGGAWETQYF
TGTGCCAGCAGCTCTAGCGGGGGGGCCTGGGAGACCCAGTACTTC
>TRBV29-1|NA|NA|TRBJ2-7
CSATEGRSYEQYF
TGCAGCGCCACGGAGGGTAGATCCTACGAGCAGTACTTC
>TRBV5-1|once|NA|TRBJ2-7
CASSLQKRSYEQYF
TGCGCCAGCAGCCTGCAGAAACGCTCCTACGAGCAGTACTTC
>TRBV5-5|few|TRBD1|TRBJ1-2
CASSKDRENTF
TGTGCCAGCAGTAAGGACAGGGAGAACACCTTC
>TRBV9|NA|TRBD1|TRBJ1-4
CASSEPTGGVGEKLFF
TGTGCCAGCAGCGAGCCAACAGGGGGTGTTGGGGAAAAACTGTTTTTT
>TRBV6-5|NA|NA|TRBJ1-2
CASSQKHRQNYGYTF
TGTGCCAGCAGTCAAAAACACAGACAGAACTATGGCTACACCTTC
>TRBV6-1|NA|NA|TRBJ2-5
CASSDWAGAIQETQYF
TGTGCCAGCAGTGACTGGGCGGGGGCGATACAAGAGACCCAGTACTTC
>TRBV10-1|NA|TRBD2|TRBJ2-1
CASSLIAGAYNEQFF
TGCGCCAGCAGTTTAATAGCGGGGGCCTACAATGAGCAGTTCTTC
>TRBV28|NA|NA|TRBJ1-1
CASRVTRGITEAFF
TGTGCCAGCAGGGTGACAAGGGGGATCACTGAAGCTTTCTTT
>TRBV5-1|NA|NA|TRBJ2-3
CASSSTDTQYF
TGCGCCAGCAGCTCGACAGATACGCAGTATTTT
>TRBV18|NA|NA|TRBJ1-4
CASSPGQFATNEKLFF
TGTGCCAGCTCCCCTGGACAGTTCGCAACTAATGAAAAACTGTTTTTT
>TRBV30|NA|NA|TRBJ2-3
CAWASGTQYF
TGTGCCTGGGCTTCGGGTACGCAGTATTTT
>TRBV2|NA|NA|TRBJ1-2
CASAVSVYGYTF
TGTGCCAGCGCGGTGTCTGTATATGGCTACACCTTC
>TRBV6-1|NA|TRBD1|TRBJ1-5
CASSDRDRGNQPQHF
TGTGCCAGCAGCGACCGGGACAGGGGAAATCAGCCCCAGCATTTT
>TRBV6-5|NA|TRBD1|TRBJ1-1
CASSYKDRAEAFF
TGTGCCAGCAGTTACAAGGACAGGGCTGAAGCTTTCTTT
>TRBV19|NA|TRBD1|TRBJ1-1
CASSARQGPSAFF
TGTGCCAGTAGCGCCAGACAGGGCCCCTCCGCTTTCTTT
>TRBV20-1|NA|NA|TRBJ1-2
CSAAGSYTF
TGCAGTGCTGCCGGGAGCTACACCTTC
>TRBV7-9|NA|TRBD1|TRBJ2-7
CASSSGTGVNEQYF
TGTGCCAGCAGTTCCGGGACAGGGGTAAACGAGCAGTACTTC
>TRBV9|NA|TRBD2|TRBJ2-7
CASRSGTSGYEQYF
TGTGCCAGCAGGTCCGGGACTAGCGGCTACGAGCAGTACTTC
>TRBV27|NA|NA|TRBJ1-5
CASRTTGSNQPQHF
TGTGCCAGCAGGACTACAGGGAGTAATCAGCCCCAGCATTTT
>TRBV27|NA|NA|TRBJ1-5
CASSTNRVGQPQHF
TGTGCCAGCAGCACGAACAGGGTGGGGCAGCCCCAGCATTTT
>TRBV7-2|NA|NA|TRBJ1-1
CASSSRSTVNTEAFF
TGTGCCAGCAGCTCCCGCAGTACAGTGAACACTGAAGCTTTCTTT
>TRBV6-4|once|NA|TRBJ1-2
CATPTGDGYTF
TGTGCCACACCAACAGGTGATGGCTACACCTTC
>TRBV5-1|NA|TRBD1|TRBJ1-1
CASFTGTEPFTEAFF
TGCGCCAGCTTTACCGGGACAGAGCCTTTCACTGAAGCTTTCTTT
>TRBV19|once|NA|TRBJ1-2
CASSIDPTGPGGYTF
TGTGCCAGTAGTATAGACCCCACAGGGCCGGGAGGCTACACCTTC
>TRBV7-2|NA|NA|TRBJ1-2
CASSSDSLSYGYTF
TGTGCCAGCAGCTCGGACAGTCTCTCCTATGGCTACACCTTC
>TRBV6-6|NA|NA|TRBJ2-7
CASSTGRFYEQYF
TGTGCCAGCAGTACAGGTCGGTTCTACGAGCAGTACTTC
>TRBV18|NA|NA|TRBJ1-1
CASSGQGNTEAFF
TGTGCCAGCTCAGGCCAGGGGAACACTGAAGCTTTCTTT
>TRBV27|NA|NA|TRBJ1-2
CASRNTGKGYGYTF
TGTGCCAGCAGAAATACTGGAAAGGGGTATGGCTACACCTTC
>TRBV7-2|NA|NA|TRBJ2-1
CATGLGESYNEQFF
TGTGCCACCGGACTTGGGGAATCCTACAATGAGCAGTTCTTC
>TRBV7-7|once|TRBD2|TRBJ2-2
CASSPWRASGGPHTGELFF
TGTGCTAGCAGCCCTTGGCGGGCTAGCGGGGGGCCTCACACCGGGGAGCTGTTTTTT
>TRBV6-5|NA|TRBD1|TRBJ2-2
CASNRQGNIGELFF
TGTGCCAGTAACCGACAGGGGAATATCGGGGAGCTGTTTTTT
>TRBV7-9|NA|NA|TRBJ2-2
CASSLITGTGELFF
TGTGCCAGCAGCTTAATCACCGGCACCGGGGAGCTGTTTTTT